This T cell receptor beta chain was captured in a study of T cell responses to AZD1222 COVID-19 vaccine. Here immunoSEQ multiplex PCR was the method, and the copy in TCRdb shows in-frame clones only, minus some. The sample carries about 140,000 clones, around 91% recorded once. CDR1 and CDR2 from the germline V gene are MGHDK and SYGVNS. V dropped 7 bases and J dropped 3 bases, with 10 bases sitting between them. CDR3 length equals 13 residues. Source: peripheral blood, taken on day 0 of AZD1222 vaccination. V and J are TRBV25-1 and TRBJ2-1; D possibly corresponds to TRBD2 (6 bases). This sequence originates from an adult in good health. Written as DNA, the CDR3 is TGTGCCAGCACAGCCGGGAGCTACAATGAGCAGTTCTTC. This encodes CASTAGSYNEQFF.